This T cell receptor beta chain comes out of a study of cytomegalovirus exposure and HLA in healthy donors. The CDR3 contains 14 residues. The germline CDR1 and CDR2 sequences are MNHNS and SASEGT. Study-wide points: In vitro checks showed that a few CMV-associated chains really do target CMV antigens. High specificity and sensitivity for cytomegalovirus status were reported for the classifier.

PCR involved 60 Vbeta and 13 Jbeta primers. Sequenced by immunoSEQ multiplex PCR; TCRdb stores in-frame clones only, minus some. The sample includes roughly 110,000 clones, 74% of them seen just once. This clone was seen more than once but under ten times. The antigen is unknown. No CMV serostatus entry exists for this donor. The V call is TRBV6-1, the J call TRBJ2-5; 7 bases are a match to TRBD2. The J call is uncertain, as TRBJ2-7 better fits the DNA end. The clonotype originates from a human donor in good health. The sample was PBMCs. In DNA, the CDR3 is TGTGCCAGCAGTGGGACTAGTTTGAACTACGAGCAGTACTTC. This translates into CASSGTSLNYEQYF.